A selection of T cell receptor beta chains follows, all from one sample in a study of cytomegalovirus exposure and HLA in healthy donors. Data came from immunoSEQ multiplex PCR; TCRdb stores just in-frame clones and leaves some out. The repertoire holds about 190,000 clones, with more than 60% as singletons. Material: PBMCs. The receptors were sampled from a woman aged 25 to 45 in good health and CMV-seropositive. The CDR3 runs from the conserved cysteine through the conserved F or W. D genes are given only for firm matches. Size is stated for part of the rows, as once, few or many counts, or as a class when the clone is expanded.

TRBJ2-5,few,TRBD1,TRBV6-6,CASSYGQGKKTQYF,TGTGCCAGCAGTTACGGACAGGGGAAAAAGACCCAGTACTTC
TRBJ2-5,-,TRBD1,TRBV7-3,CASSPGGSETQYF,TGTGCCAGCAGCCCAGGGGGCTCTGAGACCCAGTACTTC
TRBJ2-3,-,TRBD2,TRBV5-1,CASSLEVGRGESQYF,TGCGCCAGCAGCTTGGAAGTCGGGCGGGGGGAATCGCAGTATTTT
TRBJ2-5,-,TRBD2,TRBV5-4,CASSPGLAGGLLQETQYF,TGTGCCAGCAGCCCCGGACTAGCGGGGGGCCTACTACAAGAGACCCAGTACTTC
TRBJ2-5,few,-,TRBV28,CASSSRVYSKTQYF,TGTGCCAGCAGTAGCCGCGTGTATAGTAAGACCCAGTACTTC
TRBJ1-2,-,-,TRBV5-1,CASSLAATHNGYTF,TGCGCCAGCAGCTTGGCAGCGACCCACAATGGCTACACCTTC
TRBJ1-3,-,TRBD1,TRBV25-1,CASSQQGSGNTIYF,TGTGCCAGCAGCCAACAGGGGTCGGGAAACACCATATATTTT
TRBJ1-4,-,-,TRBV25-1,CASSAVGRATNEKLFF,TGTGCCAGCAGTGCGGTGGGCAGGGCCACTAATGAAAAACTGTTTTTT
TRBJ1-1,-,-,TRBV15,CATSSQGRSEAFF,TGTGCCACCAGCAGCCAGGGTAGGAGTGAAGCTTTCTTT
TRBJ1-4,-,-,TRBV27,CASSKQGEEKLFF,TGTGCCAGCAGTAAACAGGGTGAGGAAAAACTGTTTTTT
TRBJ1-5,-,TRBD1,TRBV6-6,CASSSLTGGGQPQHF,TGTGCCAGCAGTTCACTGACAGGGGGTGGGCAGCCCCAGCATTTT
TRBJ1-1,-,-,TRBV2,CATTLGGGVRAFF,TGTGCCACTACACTTGGCGGGGGCGTCAGGGCTTTCTTT
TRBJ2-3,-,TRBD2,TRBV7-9,CASSLSGSWSDTQYF,TGTGCCAGCAGCCTTAGCGGGAGTTGGTCAGATACGCAGTATTTT
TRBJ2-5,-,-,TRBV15,CATSGYRGRETQYF,TGTGCCACCAGCGGGTATAGGGGTAGGGAGACCCAGTACTTC
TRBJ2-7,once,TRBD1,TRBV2,CASRENPTGGITYEQYF,TGTGCCAGCAGAGAAAATCCGACAGGGGGCATAACCTACGAGCAGTACTTC
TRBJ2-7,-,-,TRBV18,CASSPLPGPYEQYF,TGTGCCAGCTCACCACTCCCAGGGCCCTACGAGCAGTACTTC
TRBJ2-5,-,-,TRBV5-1,CASSLASPEGQYF,TGCGCCAGCAGCTTGGCGTCTCCCGAGGGCCAGTACTTC
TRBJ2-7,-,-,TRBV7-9,CASSLVRHSRYEQYF,TGTGCCAGCAGCTTAGTTCGGCACAGTCGGTACGAGCAGTACTTC
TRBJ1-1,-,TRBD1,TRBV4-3,CASSQFSGGAGTEAFF,TGCGCCAGCAGCCAATTTTCAGGGGGCGCGGGCACTGAAGCTTTCTTT
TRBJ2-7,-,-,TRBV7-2,CASSLDFYEQYF,TGTGCCAGCAGCTTAGACTTCTACGAGCAGTACTTC
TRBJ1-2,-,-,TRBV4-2,CASSLASVTNYGYTF,TGTGCCAGCAGCCTCGCCAGTGTTACTAACTATGGCTACACCTTC
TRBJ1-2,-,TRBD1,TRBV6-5,CASSKQGADYGYTF,TGTGCCAGCAGTAAGCAGGGGGCTGACTATGGCTACACCTTC
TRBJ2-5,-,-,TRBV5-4,CASSKKAEIQETQYF,TGTGCCAGCAGCAAGAAAGCGGAGATACAAGAGACCCAGTACTTC
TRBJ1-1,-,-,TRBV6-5,CASSRLARGNTEAFF,TGTGCCAGCAGCCGACTCGCCAGGGGGAACACTGAAGCTTTCTTT
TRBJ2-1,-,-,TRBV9,CASSLSGYNEQFF,TGTGCCAGCAGCCTAAGTGGTTACAATGAGCAGTTCTTC
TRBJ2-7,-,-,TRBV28,CASSYIRDEQYF,TGTGCCAGCAGTTATATCAGGGACGAGCAGTACTTC
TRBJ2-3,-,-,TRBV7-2,CASSPTGDTQYF,TGTGCCAGCAGCCCCACCGGGGATACGCAGTATTTT
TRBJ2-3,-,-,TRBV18,CASSPPRVGTDTQYF,TGTGCCAGCTCACCGCCGCGGGTTGGCACAGATACGCAGTATTTT
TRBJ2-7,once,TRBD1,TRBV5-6,CASSLAGTGARRMDF,TGTGCCAGCAGCTTGGCCGGGACAGGGGCCCGGAGGATGGACTTC
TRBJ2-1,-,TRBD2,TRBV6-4,CASHYEPREGNNEQFF,TGTGCCAGCCATTACGAGCCGCGGGAGGGCAACAATGAGCAGTTCTTC
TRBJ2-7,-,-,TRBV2,CASSESPSYEQYF,TGTGCCAGCAGTGAGTCCCCATCCTACGAGCAGTACTTC
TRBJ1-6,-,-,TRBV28,CASEGSSYNSPLHF,TGTGCCAGCGAGGGTAGCTCCTATAATTCACCCCTCCACTTT
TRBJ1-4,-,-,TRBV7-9,CASSNTATNEKLFF,TGTGCCAGCAGCAACACCGCAACTAATGAAAAACTGTTTTTT
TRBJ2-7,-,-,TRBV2,CAIITQGEQYF,TGTGCCATCATCACCCAGGGGGAGCAGTACTTC
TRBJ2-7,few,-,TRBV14,CASSPDRPYEQYF,TGTGCCAGCAGCCCCGACAGGCCCTACGAGCAGTACTTC
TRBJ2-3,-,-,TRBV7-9,CASSLKFSPRGTDTQYF,TGTGCCAGCAGCTTAAAGTTCTCACCCAGAGGTACAGATACGCAGTATTTT
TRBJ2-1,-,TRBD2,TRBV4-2,CASSQDMTSGWKNYSYNEQFF,TGTGCCAGCAGCCAAGATATGACTAGCGGGTGGAAAAATTACTCCTACAATGAGCAGTTCTTC
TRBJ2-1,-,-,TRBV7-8,CASSLVGGRGYEQFF,TGTGCCAGCAGCTTAGTAGGTGGGCGTGGGTATGAGCAGTTCTTC
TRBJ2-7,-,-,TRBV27,CASSLLGDEQYF,TGTGCCAGCAGTCTCCTGGGAGACGAGCAGTACTTC
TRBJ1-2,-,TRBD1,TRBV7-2,CASSSTGGPSYGYTF,TGTGCCAGCAGCTCTACAGGGGGCCCATCCTATGGCTACACCTTC
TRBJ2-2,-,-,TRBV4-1,CASSQEFWEARGELFF,TGCGCCAGCAGCCAAGAATTCTGGGAGGCGCGCGGGGAGCTGTTTTTT